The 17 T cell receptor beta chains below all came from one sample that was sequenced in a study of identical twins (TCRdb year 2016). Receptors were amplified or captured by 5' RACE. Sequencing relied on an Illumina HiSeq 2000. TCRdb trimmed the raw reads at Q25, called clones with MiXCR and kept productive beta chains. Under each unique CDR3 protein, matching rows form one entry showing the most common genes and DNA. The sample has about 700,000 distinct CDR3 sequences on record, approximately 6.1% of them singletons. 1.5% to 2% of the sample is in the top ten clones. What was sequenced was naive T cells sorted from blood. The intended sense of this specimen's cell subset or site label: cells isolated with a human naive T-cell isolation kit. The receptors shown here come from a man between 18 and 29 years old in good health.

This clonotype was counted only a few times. As DNA, the CDR3 is TGCAGCGTTGTAGGACAGGGAGAGGAGACCCAGTACTTC. Residues: CSVVGQGEETQYF. The V call is TRBV29-1, the J call TRBJ2-5; 8 bases are shared with TRBD1. The ends lost 4 bases at V and 5 bases at J; junction bases unmatched: 6. CDR3 length: 13 amino acids. The V gene's germline CDR1 is SQVTM and CDR2 ANQGSEA.

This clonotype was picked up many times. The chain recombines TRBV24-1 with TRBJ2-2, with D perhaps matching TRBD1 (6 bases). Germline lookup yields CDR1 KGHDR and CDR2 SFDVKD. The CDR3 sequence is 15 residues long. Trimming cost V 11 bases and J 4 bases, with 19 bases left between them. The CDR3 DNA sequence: TGTGCCATCATGGACAGCCTCCGGGGCACCGGGGAGCTGTTTTTT. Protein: CAIMDSLRGTGELFF.

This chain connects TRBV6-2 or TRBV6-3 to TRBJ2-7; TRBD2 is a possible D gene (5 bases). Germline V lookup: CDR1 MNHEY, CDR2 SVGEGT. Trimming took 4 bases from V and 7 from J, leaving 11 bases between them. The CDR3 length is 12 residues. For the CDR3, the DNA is TGTGCCAGCAGTTTCCTCCCGGGGGAGCAGTACTTC. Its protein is CASSFLPGEQYF.

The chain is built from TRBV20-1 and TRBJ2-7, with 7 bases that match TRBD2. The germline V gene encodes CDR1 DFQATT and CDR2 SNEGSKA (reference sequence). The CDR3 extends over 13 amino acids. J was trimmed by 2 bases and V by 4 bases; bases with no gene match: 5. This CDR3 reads CSAKPGGTYEQYF. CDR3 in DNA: TGCAGTGCTAAGCCGGGAGGCACCTACGAGCAGTACTTC.

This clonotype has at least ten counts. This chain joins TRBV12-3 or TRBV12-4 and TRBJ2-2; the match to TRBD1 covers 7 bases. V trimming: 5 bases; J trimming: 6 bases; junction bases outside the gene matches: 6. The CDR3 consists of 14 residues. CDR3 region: CASSRTGLAGELFF. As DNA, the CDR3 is TGTGCCAGCAGTAGGACAGGCCTCGCCGGGGAGCTGTTTTTT.

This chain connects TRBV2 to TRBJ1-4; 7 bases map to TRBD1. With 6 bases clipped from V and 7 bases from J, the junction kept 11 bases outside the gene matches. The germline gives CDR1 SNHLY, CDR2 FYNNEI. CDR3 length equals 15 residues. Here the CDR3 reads CASSSNRGAGEKLFF. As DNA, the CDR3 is TGTGCCAGCAGCTCCAACAGGGGAGCGGGTGAAAAACTGTTTTTT. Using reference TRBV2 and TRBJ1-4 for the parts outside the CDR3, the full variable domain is EPEVTQTPSHQVTQMGQEVILRCVPISNHLYFYWYRQILGQKVEFLVSFYNNEISEKSEIFDDQFSVERPDGSNFTLKIRSTKLEDSAMYFCASSSNRGAGEKLFFGSGTQLSVL.

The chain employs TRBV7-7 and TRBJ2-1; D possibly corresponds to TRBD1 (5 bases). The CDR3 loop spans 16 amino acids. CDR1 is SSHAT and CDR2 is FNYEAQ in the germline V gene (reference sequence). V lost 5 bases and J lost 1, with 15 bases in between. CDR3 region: CASSPSPGRSYNEQFF. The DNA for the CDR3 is TGTGCCAGCAGCCCGTCGCCAGGGCGGTCCTACAATGAGCAGTTCTTC.

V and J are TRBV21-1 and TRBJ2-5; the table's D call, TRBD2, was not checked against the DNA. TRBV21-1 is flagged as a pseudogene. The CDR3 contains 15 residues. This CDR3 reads CASSARLAGRETQYF. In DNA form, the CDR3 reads TGTGCCAGCAGCGCTCGACTAGCGGGAAGAGAGACCCAGTACTTC.

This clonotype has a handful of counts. This chain's CDR3 is CASSSLGAGRAKNIQYF. The CDR3 region has the DNA TGTGCCAGCAGCTCCCTCGGCGCGGGACGCGCCAAAAACATTCAGTACTTC. This chain connects TRBV11-2 to TRBJ2-4; tentative D call: TRBD2 (6 bases). Trimming cost V 4 bases and J 1 base, with 17 bases left between them. Germline V CDR1 and CDR2: SGHAT, FQNNGV. The CDR3 has 17 residues.

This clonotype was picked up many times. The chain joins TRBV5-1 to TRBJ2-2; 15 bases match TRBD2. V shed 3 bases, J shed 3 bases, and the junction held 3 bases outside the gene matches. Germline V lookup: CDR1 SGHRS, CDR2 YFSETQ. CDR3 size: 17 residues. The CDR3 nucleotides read TGCGCCAGCAGCTCGGGACTAGCGGGAGGTTACACCGGGGAGCTGTTTTTT. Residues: CASSSGLAGGYTGELFF.

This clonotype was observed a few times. The CDR3 DNA reads TGTGCCAGCAGCTTAAGCGGGACAGGGGAAGGCTACACCTTC. Protein: CASSLSGTGEGYTF. This rearrangement joins TRBV7-3 to TRBJ1-2; TRBD1 agrees at 10 bases. The CDR3 runs to 14 residues. The junction had 4 bases not matched to a gene; V was cut back by 1 base and J by 8 bases. Germline-derived CDR1 and CDR2 are SGHTA and FQGTGA. Variable domain in full (rest from reference TRBV7-3 and TRBJ1-2): GAGVSQTPSNKVTEKGKYVELRCDPISGHTALYWYRQSLGQGPEFLIYFQGTGAADDSGLPNDRFFAVRPEGSVSTLKIQRTERGDSAVYLCASSLSGTGEGYTFGSGTRLTVV.

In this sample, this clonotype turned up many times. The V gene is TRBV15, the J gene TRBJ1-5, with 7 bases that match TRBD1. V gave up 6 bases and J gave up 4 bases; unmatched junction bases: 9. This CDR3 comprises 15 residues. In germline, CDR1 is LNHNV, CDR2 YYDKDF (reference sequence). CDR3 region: CATRGRQGSNQPQHF. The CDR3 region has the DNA TGTGCCACCAGGGGACGACAGGGATCAAATCAGCCCCAGCATTTT.

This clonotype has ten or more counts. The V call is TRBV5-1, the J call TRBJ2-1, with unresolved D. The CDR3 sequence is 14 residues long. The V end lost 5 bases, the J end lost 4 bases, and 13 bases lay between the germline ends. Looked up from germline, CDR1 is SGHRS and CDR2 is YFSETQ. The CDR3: CASRAANLYNEQFF. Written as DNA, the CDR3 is TGCGCCAGCAGGGCCGCCAACCTGTACAATGAGCAGTTCTTC.

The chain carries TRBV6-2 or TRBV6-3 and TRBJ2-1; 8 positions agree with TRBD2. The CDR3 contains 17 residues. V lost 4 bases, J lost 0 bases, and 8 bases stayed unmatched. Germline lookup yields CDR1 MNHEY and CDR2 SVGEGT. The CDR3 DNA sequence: TGTGCCAGCAGTTTCGAGCGGGAGCCTTTCTCCTACAATGAGCAGTTCTTC. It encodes CASSFEREPFSYNEQFF.

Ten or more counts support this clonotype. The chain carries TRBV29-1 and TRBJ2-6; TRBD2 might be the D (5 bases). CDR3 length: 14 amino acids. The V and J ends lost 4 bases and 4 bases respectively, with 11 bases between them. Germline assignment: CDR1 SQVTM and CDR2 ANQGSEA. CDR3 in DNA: TGCAGCGTTGTACCGGGGTCAGGGGCCAACGTCCTGACTTTC. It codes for CSVVPGSGANVLTF. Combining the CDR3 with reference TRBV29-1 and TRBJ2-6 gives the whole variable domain SAVISQKPSRDICQRGTSLTIQCQVDSQVTMMFWYRQQPGQSLTLIATANQGSEATYESGFVIDKFPISRPNLTFSTLTVSNMSPEDSSIYLCSVVPGSGANVLTFGAGSRLTVL.

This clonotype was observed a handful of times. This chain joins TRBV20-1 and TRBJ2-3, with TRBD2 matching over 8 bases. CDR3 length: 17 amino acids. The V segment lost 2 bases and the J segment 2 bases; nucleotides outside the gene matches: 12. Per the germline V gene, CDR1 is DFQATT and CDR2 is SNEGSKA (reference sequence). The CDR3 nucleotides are TGCAGTGCTAGAAACCTTATAGCGGGATCCATCACAGATACGCAGTATTTT. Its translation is CSARNLIAGSITDTQYF.

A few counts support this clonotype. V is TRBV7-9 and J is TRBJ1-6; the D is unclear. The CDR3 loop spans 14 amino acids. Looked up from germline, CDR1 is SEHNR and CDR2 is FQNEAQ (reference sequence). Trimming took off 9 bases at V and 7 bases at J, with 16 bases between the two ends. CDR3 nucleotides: TGTGCCAGTCGGGTTGGATCGGGAAATTCACCCCTCCACTTT. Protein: CASRVGSGNSPLHF. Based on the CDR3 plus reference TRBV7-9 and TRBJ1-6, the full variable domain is DTGVSQNPRHKITKRGQNVTFRCDPISEHNRLYWYRQTLGQGPEFLTYFQNEAQLEKSRLLSDRFSAERPKGSFSTLEIQRTEQGDSAMYLCASRVGSGNSPLHFGNGTRLTVT.